A selection of T cell receptor beta chains follows, all from one sample in a study of T cells in Graves' hyperthyroidism and ophthalmopathy. TCRdb re-called the multiplex PCR reads through MiXCR, storing one row per CDR3 protein. The sample carries 250,000 to 400,000 distinct CDR3 sequences, about an eighth recorded once. Material for sequencing was blood. All receptors come from a middle-aged woman with Graves' ophthalmopathy. CDR3s include the opening cysteine and the closing phenylalanine or tryptophan. A D gene is named only where the DNA matches it firmly. The size entry is marked missing in some rows and otherwise reads once, few, many or a size class.

j_call v_call d_call clone_size cdr3_nt cdr3_aa
TRBJ1-1 TRBV5-1 . few TGCGCCAGCAGCTTGATCCCGGGGGACACTGAAGCTTTCTTT CASSLIPGDTEAFF
TRBJ1-5 TRBV19 . . TGTGCCAGTAGTATATTGAGATTTCTTGAAGAGGGTCATCAGCCCCAGCATTTT CASSILRFLEEGHQPQHF
TRBJ1-2 TRBV25-1 TRBD1 many TGTGCCAGCAGTGAAGGACACAGGGGCTATGGCTACACCTTC CASSEGHRGYGYTF
TRBJ1-1 TRBV12-3/TRBV12-4 TRBD1 many TGTGCCAGCAGTCCTATAGGGGGCGTTTACACTGAAGCTTTCTTT CASSPIGGVYTEAFF
TRBJ2-5 TRBV28 . . TGTGCCAGCAGTTGGGGAACGGCTAGCGTTCATCAGACCCAGTACTTC CASSWGTASVHQTQYF
TRBJ2-7 TRBV28 TRBD2 many TGTGCCAGCAGTTTAACCTTCCACGAACTGGGACTAAGGGGTTTCGAGCAGTACTTC CASSLTFHELGLRGFEQYF
TRBJ2-5 TRBV7-9 . few TGTGCCAGCAGCTTAGCTCTCGGTTCCCACCAAGAGACCCAGTACTTC CASSLALGSHQETQYF
TRBJ2-1 TRBV7-9 . many TGTGCCAGCAGCTTAGGGGCGGGGTCCAGTGAGCAGTTCTTC CASSLGAGSSEQFF
TRBJ1-2 TRBV2 . many TGTGCCAGCAGTGTCGGGGGGATGGGAAGCTATGGCTACACCTTC CASSVGGMGSYGYTF
TRBJ2-5 TRBV4-1 . few TGCGCCAGCAGCCAAGATCAATATGGTTCCGGGGAGACCCAGTACTTC CASSQDQYGSGETQYF
TRBJ1-2 TRBV7-8 TRBD1 . TGTGCCAGCAGCTTAGCGACAGGGGGCCACACCTTC CASSLATGGHTF
TRBJ1-1 TRBV7-9 TRBD1 . TGTGCCAGCAGCTTAGCGTGGGGGGGACAGGGGATTATACGCACTGAAGCTTTCTTT CASSLAWGGQGIIRTEAFF
TRBJ2-1 TRBV7-8 . many TGTGCCAGCAGCTTAGGGGGGGCGGCCCAAGTGGGCTACAATGAGCAGTTCTTC CASSLGGAAQVGYNEQFF
TRBJ1-1 TRBV4-1 . . TGCGCCAGCAGCCAATCAACAGGGACCATCCAAGCTTTCTTT CASSQSTGTIQAFF
TRBJ2-1 TRBV5-6 . . TGTGCCAGCAGCCTTCGGGATGGGGATGAGCAGTTCTTC CASSLRDGDEQFF
TRBJ2-7 TRBV11-3 . many TGTGCCAGCAGCTTATACCGCGGATACGAGCAGTACTTC CASSLYRGYEQYF
TRBJ2-5 TRBV6-2/TRBV6-3 TRBD2 many TGTGCCAGCAGTTCTAGCGGGACGAGGTCAGAGACCCAGTACTTC CASSSSGTRSETQYF
TRBJ1-2 TRBV5-4 . few TGTGCCAGCAGCCGCCCACTCGGGAACTATGGCTACACCTTC CASSRPLGNYGYTF
TRBJ1-1 TRBV5-1 . few TGCGCCAGCAGCTTGGCCGGGGACATAGGGGAAGCTTTCTTT CASSLAGDIGEAFF
TRBJ2-2 TRBV2 TRBD1 many TGTGCCAGCAGCCCGGGACAGGGGGCTGTCGGGGAGCTGTTTTTT CASSPGQGAVGELFF
TRBJ2-1 TRBV5-5 . . TGTGCCAGCAGCCCGGATATTGTACCCACAGAGCAGTTCTTC CASSPDIVPTEQFF
TRBJ1-2 TRBV6-1 . many TGTGCCAGCTCTACCGTCAGGCGGATAGCTAACTATGGCTACACCTTC CASSTVRRIANYGYTF
TRBJ2-1 TRBV2 TRBD2 many TGTGCCAGCAGTGAAGAGGTTGCGGGAGGGCCTAATGAGCAGTTCTTC CASSEEVAGGPNEQFF
TRBJ2-3 TRBV27 . many TGTGCCAGCAGTGGCAACTGGACAGATACGCAGTATTTT CASSGNWTDTQYF
TRBJ2-3 TRBV4-1 TRBD2 few TGCGCCAGCAGCCAAGTAGGCGGGGGGGACCTAAGAGATACGCAGTATTTT CASSQVGGGDLRDTQYF
TRBJ1-6 TRBV6-1 . . TGTGCCAGCAGTGAAGTCAGGAGCTCCTATAATTCACCCCTCCACTTT CASSEVRSSYNSPLHF
TRBJ2-1 TRBV20-1 . many TGCAGTGCTAGAGTCTCCGAGTACAATGAGCAGTTCTTC CSARVSEYNEQFF
TRBJ2-7 TRBV2 . many TGTGCCAGCAGTTCCGGGGCTTCCTACGAGCAGTACTTC CASSSGASYEQYF
TRBJ2-3 TRBV18 . few TGTGCCAGCTCACCAGGCAGGGGAAATGCAGATACGCAGTATTTT CASSPGRGNADTQYF
TRBJ2-3 TRBV4-1 . many TGCGCCAGCAGCCGACTCGAGGGAGACTACACAGATACGCAGTATTTT CASSRLEGDYTDTQYF
TRBJ2-7 TRBV5-1 TRBD2 few TGCGCCAGCAGCCGGGGGACTAGCGGATCCTACGAGCAGTACTTC CASSRGTSGSYEQYF
TRBJ2-1 TRBV7-9 TRBD2 many TGTGCCAGCAGCACTAATGCGGGGGGGCGGTCCAATGAGCAGTTCTTC CASSTNAGGRSNEQFF
TRBJ1-1 TRBV29-1 . few TGCAGCGTTGAAGTGGGGGCCTGGGGCACTGAAGCTTTCTTT CSVEVGAWGTEAFF
TRBJ2-1 TRBV15 TRBD2 many TGTGCCACCAGCAGAGATTTCCTAGCGGGAATCAATGAGCAGTTCTTC CATSRDFLAGINEQFF
TRBJ1-5 TRBV12-3/TRBV12-4 . many TGTGCCAGCAGCCTAGAAAAGGGGGCCCAGCATTTT CASSLEKGAQHF
TRBJ1-1 TRBV29-1 . . TGCAGCGCCCTTCAGTTCGCCACTGAAGCTTTCTTT CSALQFATEAFF
TRBJ2-7 TRBV9 . . TGTGCCAGCAGCGTAGGGGTAGGGACGGGCTACGAGCAGTACTTC CASSVGVGTGYEQYF
TRBJ1-5 TRBV19 . . TGTGCCAGCTGTGTAAGAGACAATAGCAATCAGCCCCAGCATTTT CASCVRDNSNQPQHF
TRBJ1-5 TRBV28 . many TGTGCCAGCACCCCTCCCGGTCCGAGCAATCAGCCCCAGCATTTT CASTPPGPSNQPQHF
TRBJ1-3 TRBV2 . . TGTGCCAGCAGTGAATGGGGGGGGACACTGAGCTCTGGAAACACCATATATTTT CASSEWGGTLSSGNTIYF
TRBJ1-4 TRBV2 . . TGTGCCAGCAGTGGGACGGAGATTGCAACTAATGAAAAACTGTTTTTT CASSGTEIATNEKLFF
TRBJ2-5 TRBV7-8 . many TGTGCCAGCAGCTTAGTTAGGGTCGAGGGGCCGTGGTGGGAGACCCAGTACTTC CASSLVRVEGPWWETQYF
TRBJ2-7 TRBV7-8 . many TGTGCCAGCAGCTTGGGGGGAGGACGGAGACTAGACGCCGAGCAGTACTTC CASSLGGGRRLDAEQYF
TRBJ1-1 TRBV5-1 . many TGCGCCAGCAGCGGAGGGAGTCTGGTCCAAAACACTGAAGCTTTCTTT CASSGGSLVQNTEAFF
TRBJ1-1 TRBV2 . many TGTGCCAGCACCCGGGGCTCTGAAGCTTTCTTT CASTRGSEAFF
TRBJ2-5 TRBV20-1 . . TGCAGTGCCAAGTCCCGGGACCCCCGGTGGGAGACCCAGTACTTC CSAKSRDPRWETQYF
TRBJ1-2 TRBV7-8 . many TGTGCCAGCAGCTTAGATGTCAGGTCGATCTATGGCTACACCTTC CASSLDVRSIYGYTF
TRBJ1-1 TRBV7-6 TRBD1 many TGTGCCAGCAGCCCCCCCAGGGGGGCCACTGAAGCTTTCTTT CASSPPRGATEAFF
TRBJ1-3 TRBV27 . once TGTGCCAGCAGTCGACCCCCGGGACACTACTCTGGAAACACCATATATTTT CASSRPPGHYSGNTIYF
TRBJ2-7 TRBV12-5 . many TGTGCTAGTGGTTTGGGTGGAGTCTCCTACGAGCAGTACTTC CASGLGGVSYEQYF
TRBJ2-1 TRBV11-3 TRBD2 many TGTGCCAGCAGCAGAACTAGCGGGAGGAATGTCAATGAGCAGTTCTTC CASSRTSGRNVNEQFF
TRBJ1-4 TRBV5-8 TRBD1 many TGTGCCAGCAGCACCGGGACAGCAACTAATGAAAAACTGTTTTTT CASSTGTATNEKLFF
TRBJ1-1 TRBV20-1 . . TGCAGTGCCGTTCGCCTGGGGCGGGGGTTGGGCTCGAACACTGAAGCTTTCTTT CSAVRLGRGLGSNTEAFF